This T cell receptor (beta chain) stems from a study of beta chain features in type 1 diabetes. This clone was seen only a few times. The CDR3 runs to 14 residues. Germline V gives CDR1 SGHRS, CDR2 YFSETQ. Expressed TCRB transcripts were sequenced, since all the RNA that had been isolated was reverse transcribed. Produced via immunoSEQ multiplex PCR; TCRdb's table is partial and in-frame only. The table shows about 140,000 clones, with less than 9% occurring only once. The specimen was central memory CD4+ T cells from blood. This sequence was found in a woman between 25 and 40 years old in good health. The V and J genes are TRBV5-1 and TRBJ2-5; 8 bases map to TRBD1. The J call may be wrong; the DNA end is better matched by TRBJ2-7. The CDR3 DNA is TGCGCCAGCAGCGCGGACAGGGTGAATAACGAGCAGTACTTC. Translating it yields CASSADRVNNEQYF.